The rows below give T cell receptor beta chains drawn from one sample of a study of cytomegalovirus exposure and HLA in healthy donors. Method: immunoSEQ multiplex PCR; TCRdb's copy keeps in-frame clones and lacks some. The sample records about 250,000 clones, 65% to 85% being singletons. Sequencing was done on a sample of PBMCs. The source of these receptors is a female donor in good health and CMV-seronegative. Each CDR3 is given with its conserved first and last residue. A D gene is named only where the DNA matches it firmly. Size is omitted from some rows. Given values are once, few, many or a class for expanded clones.

D gene | J gene | V gene | clone size | CDR3 protein | CDR3 DNA
. | TRBJ1-2 | TRBV6-1 | . | CASSERTAKGYTF | TGTGCCAGCAGTGAGAGGACAGCAAAAGGCTACACCTTC
TRBD1 | TRBJ2-3 | TRBV7-2 | . | CASSLVGGGSLGDTQYF | TGTGCCAGCAGCTTAGTAGGGGGCGGGTCGCTTGGGGATACGCAGTATTTT
. | TRBJ2-7 | TRBV11-3 | once | CASSLDRGRAEQYF | TGTGCCAGCAGCTTAGATCGTGGCAGGGCCGAGCAGTACTTC
TRBD1 | TRBJ1-4 | TRBV6-1 | once | CASSDLDRENEKLFF | TGTGCCAGCAGTGATTTGGACAGGGAGAATGAAAAACTGTTTTTT
. | TRBJ1-1 | TRBV19 | . | CASREGGTEAFF | TGTGCCAGTAGGGAGGGGGGGACTGAAGCTTTCTTT
TRBD2 | TRBJ2-7 | TRBV13 | . | CASSIRSGRYEQYF | TGTGCCAGCAGCATCCGGAGCGGGAGATACGAGCAGTACTTC
. | TRBJ2-7 | TRBV15 | . | CATSREGRVNSYEQYF | TGTGCCACCAGCAGAGAGGGTCGGGTCAACTCCTACGAGCAGTACTTC
TRBD2 | TRBJ2-7 | TRBV2 | . | CASSGERDFTYEQYF | TGTGCCAGCAGTGGCGAGCGGGACTTCACCTACGAGCAGTACTTC
TRBD2 | TRBJ2-7 | TRBV6-1 | . | CASPGLAGPYEQYF | TGTGCCAGCCCAGGACTAGCGGGCCCCTACGAGCAGTACTTC
TRBD2 | TRBJ2-5 | TRBV19 | . | CASSSRAGGETQYF | TGTGCCAGTAGTTCACGAGCGGGAGGGGAGACCCAGTACTTC
. | TRBJ2-7 | TRBV19 | . | CASSIVQGSSYEQYF | TGTGCCAGTAGTATAGTTCAGGGGTCCTCCTACGAGCAGTACTTC
. | TRBJ1-3 | TRBV6-5 | . | CASSRPRRGSTIYF | TGTGCCAGCAGTCGACCCCGGAGGGGCAGCACCATATATTTT
. | TRBJ2-1 | TRBV13 | . | CASSFPTETYNEQFF | TGTGCCAGCAGCTTTCCGACAGAGACTTACAATGAGCAGTTCTTC